This T cell receptor (beta chain) was identified during a study of response to subunit inactivated influenza vaccine. This clonotype has at least ten counts. Its specificity is not known. From the RT-PCR reads, TCRdb called clonotypes with MiXCR, one entry per CDR3 protein. The sample consists of 750,000 to 850,000 distinct CDR3 sequences, approximately 18% of them appearing once. V was clipped by 1 base and J by 7 bases, with 7 bases between them. Germline values: CDR1 SGHDT, CDR2 YYEEEE. The CDR3 is 12 residues long. General study results and limits: The authors put forward the suggestion that each seasonal influenza vaccination may bring in only a limited number of new T cells.

This TCR came from a man between 50 and 59 years old who received an inactivated influenza vaccine. The rearrangement joins TRBV5-6 to TRBJ2-3, with unresolved D. The input for sequencing was PBMCs from blood, taken about 5 days after vaccination. CDR3 loop: CASSLSGYTQYF. In nucleotides, the CDR3 is TGTGCCAGCAGCTTGAGTGGGTATACGCAGTATTTT.